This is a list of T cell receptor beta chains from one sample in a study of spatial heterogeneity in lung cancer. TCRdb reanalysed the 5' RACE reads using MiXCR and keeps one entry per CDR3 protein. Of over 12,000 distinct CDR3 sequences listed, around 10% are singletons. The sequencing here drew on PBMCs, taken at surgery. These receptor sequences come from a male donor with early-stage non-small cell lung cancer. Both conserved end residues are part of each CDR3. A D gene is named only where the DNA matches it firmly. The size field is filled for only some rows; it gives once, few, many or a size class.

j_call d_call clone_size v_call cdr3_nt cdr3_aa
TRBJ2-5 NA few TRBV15 TGTGCCACCAGCAGAGCCTTGGTCCGCCAAGAGACCCAGTACTTC CATSRALVRQETQYF
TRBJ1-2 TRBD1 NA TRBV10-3 TGTGCCATCAGCCCGGGACAGGGAAACTATGGCTACACCTTC CAISPGQGNYGYTF
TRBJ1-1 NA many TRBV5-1 TGCGCCAGCAGCTTTTTCACAGCCGGGGCTTGGAACACTGAAGCTTTCTTT CASSFFTAGAWNTEAFF
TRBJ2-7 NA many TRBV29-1 TGCAGCGTTGAAGAGGGGGTCGAGCAGTACTTC CSVEEGVEQYF
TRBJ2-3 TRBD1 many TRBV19 TGTGCCAGTAGTACAGGACAGGCCAACACAGATACGCAGTATTTT CASSTGQANTDTQYF
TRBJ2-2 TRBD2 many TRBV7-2 TGTGCCAGTGTCCCGACCGGGCTAGCGGGAGCCACGAACACCGGGGAGCTGTTTTTT CASVPTGLAGATNTGELFF
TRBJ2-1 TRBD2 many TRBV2 TGTGCCAGCAGTGACGGAAGCGGGGGGGGAAATGAGCAGTTCTTC CASSDGSGGGNEQFF
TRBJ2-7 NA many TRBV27 TGTGCCAGCAGTTCCTACGACACCGCCTACGAGCAGTACTTC CASSSYDTAYEQYF
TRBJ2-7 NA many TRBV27 TGTGCCAGCAGTTATATTTTCCAGGGAAAAACCTACGAGCAGTACTTC CASSYIFQGKTYEQYF
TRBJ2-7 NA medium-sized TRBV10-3 TGTGCCATCAGCAGGACAGATGCCTACGAGCAGTACTTC CAISRTDAYEQYF
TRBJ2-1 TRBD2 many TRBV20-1 TGCAGTGCTAGAGAACTAGCGGGGTTCAACAATGAGCAGTTCTTC CSARELAGFNNEQFF
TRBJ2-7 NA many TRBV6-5 TGTGCCAGCAGTTACGAGGGCGGGACCTACGAGCAGTACTTC CASSYEGGTYEQYF
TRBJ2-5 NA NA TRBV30 TGTGCCTGGAGTCCTCAGGAGACCCAGTACTTC CAWSPQETQYF
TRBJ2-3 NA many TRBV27 TGTGCCAGCAGTCCCAGGGGAGCCCCAGATACGCAGTATTTT CASSPRGAPDTQYF
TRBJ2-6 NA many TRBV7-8 TGTGCCAGCCTCCTCCTAGGGCAGGCTGGGGCCAACGTCCTGACTTTC CASLLLGQAGANVLTF
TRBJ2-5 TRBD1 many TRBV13 TGTGCCAGCAGCTCCTACACAGGGGGCAGAGAGACCCAGTACTTC CASSSYTGGRETQYF
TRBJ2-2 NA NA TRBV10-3 TGTGCCACTGGCGAGGAAGCGGAGAACACCGGGGAGCTGTTTTTT CATGEEAENTGELFF
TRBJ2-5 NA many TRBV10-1 TGCGCCAGCAGTTACGGAGGGGAAGAGACCCAGTACTTC CASSYGGEETQYF
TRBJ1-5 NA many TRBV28 TGTGCCAGCAGTAAGGACTGGAGCAATCAGCCCCAGCATTTT CASSKDWSNQPQHF
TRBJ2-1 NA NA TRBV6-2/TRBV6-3 TGTGCCAGCAGTTATAACCGGGGTAACAATGAGCAGTTCTTC CASSYNRGNNEQFF
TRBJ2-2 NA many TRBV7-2 TGTGCCAGCAGCTTTCGTCTAGTCGGGATGAACACCGGGGAGCTGTTTTTT CASSFRLVGMNTGELFF
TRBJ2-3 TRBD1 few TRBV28 TGTGCCAGCAGGGCAGGGGGTATGTCAGATACGCAGTATTTT CASRAGGMSDTQYF
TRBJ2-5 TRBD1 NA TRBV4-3 TGCGCCAGCAGCCAACGACAGGGAACGGGCGAAGAGACCCAGTACTTC CASSQRQGTGEETQYF
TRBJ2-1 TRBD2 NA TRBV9 TGTGCCAGCAACTCCGGGACTAGCGGGAGGGCCTCCTACAATGAGCAGTTCTTC CASNSGTSGRASYNEQFF
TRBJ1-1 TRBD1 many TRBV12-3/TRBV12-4 TGTGCCAGCAGCCGCCCCGTGGGACAGAAGAACACTGAAGCTTTCTTT CASSRPVGQKNTEAFF
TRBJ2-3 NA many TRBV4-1 TGCGCCAGCAGCCAAGCATCCAGAAGCACAGATACGCAGTATTTT CASSQASRSTDTQYF
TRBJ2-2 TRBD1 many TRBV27 TGTGCCAGCACCTTGACAGGGTTCACGGGCACCGGGGAGCTGTTTTTT CASTLTGFTGTGELFF
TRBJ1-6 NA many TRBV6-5 TGTGCCAGCAGTCGCAGTCCCTATAATTCACCCCTCCACTTT CASSRSPYNSPLHF
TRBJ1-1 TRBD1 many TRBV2 TGTGCCATCGAGACAGGGAGGAAAACTGAAGCTTTCTTT CAIETGRKTEAFF
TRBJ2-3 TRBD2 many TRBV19 TGTGCCAGTAGTATCTTCAGGACTAGCGGCCCAGATACGCAGTATTTT CASSIFRTSGPDTQYF
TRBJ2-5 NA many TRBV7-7 TGTGCCAGCAGCTTAAACGGAGTGGAGACCCAGTACTTC CASSLNGVETQYF
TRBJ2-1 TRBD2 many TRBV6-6 TGTGCCAGCAGTTACGGGACTAGCAGCGAGCAGTTCTTC CASSYGTSSEQFF
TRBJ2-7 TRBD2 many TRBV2 TGTGCCAGCAGTTCACGTCTAGCGGAAGAGCAGTACTTC CASSSRLAEEQYF
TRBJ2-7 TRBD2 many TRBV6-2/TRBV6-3 TGTGCCAGCAGGCCCGGGACTACGTCCTACGAGCAGTACTTC CASRPGTTSYEQYF
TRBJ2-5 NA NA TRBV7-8 TGTGCCAGCAGCTTCGGCTCAGGGGCGGCGGAGACCCAGTACTTC CASSFGSGAAETQYF
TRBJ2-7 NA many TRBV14 TGTGCCAGCAGCCAAGGGCCGCGGTTAGCGTCCTACGAGCAGTACTTC CASSQGPRLASYEQYF
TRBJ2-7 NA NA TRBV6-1 TGTGCCAGCAGTGAAGGACTCAACTCCTACGAGCAGTACTTC CASSEGLNSYEQYF
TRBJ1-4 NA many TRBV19 TGTGCCAGTATGGGGGACGGACCCTCTAATGAAAAACTGTTTTTT CASMGDGPSNEKLFF
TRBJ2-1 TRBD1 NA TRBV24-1 TGTGCCACCAGTGATAACAGGGGGCGGAACAATGAGCAGTTCTTC CATSDNRGRNNEQFF
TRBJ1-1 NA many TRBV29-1 TGCAGCGTAGCAGGCGATACCGACGCTTTCTTT CSVAGDTDAFF